One and the same sample provided the 6 T cell receptor beta chains below, sequenced in a study of T cells in Graves' hyperthyroidism and ophthalmopathy. RNA transcripts yielded amplified TCR beta CDR3 regions. The HTBI primer set was used in a first-round RT-PCR of the TCR CDR3. TCRdb re-called the multiplex PCR reads with MiXCR, one entry per CDR3 protein. The sample shows 450,000 to 650,000 distinct CDR3 sequences, about a sixth of them seen only once. Sequenced: blood. Source of these receptors: a woman younger than 35 with Graves' ophthalmopathy.

This clonotype was observed at least ten times. The rearrangement links TRBV3-1 to TRBJ1-5; the D is unclear. The V end was cut by 0 bases, the J end by 7 bases, with 13 bases between. Germline V gene lookup returns CDR1 LGHDT and CDR2 YNNKEL (reference sequence). There are 15 residues in the CDR3. In DNA, the CDR3 is TGTGCCAGCAGCCAAGATTCCCTCACGGGACAGCCCCAGCATTTT. Protein sequence: CASSQDSLTGQPQHF.

The gene calls are TRBV2 and TRBJ1-1, with 11 bases aligning to TRBD1. This CDR3 spans 16 amino acids. The V and J ends lost 6 bases and 5 bases, in that order; junction bases with no gene match: 11. CDR1 is SNHLY, CDR2 FYNNEI, per germline. The CDR3, as DNA: TGTGCCAGCAGAACGGGACAGGGGGTAGAAAGGACTGAAGCTTTCTTT. Its protein is CASRTGQGVERTEAFF.

Ten or more counts support this clonotype. This chain joins TRBV7-2 and TRBJ2-1; no clear D gene. Germline V gene sequence: CDR1 SGHTA, CDR2 FQGNSA. Trimming shortened V by 2 bases and J by 5 bases, and 10 bases separated the two germline ends. There are 14 residues in the CDR3. Here the CDR3 reads CASSLTASDNEQFF. For the CDR3, the DNA is TGTGCCAGCAGCTTAACCGCGTCGGACAATGAGCAGTTCTTC.

V usage is TRBV6-2 or TRBV6-3 and J usage is TRBJ2-7, with D tentatively TRBD2 (7 bases). V was trimmed by 5 bases and J by 4 bases, leaving 18 bases between them. CDR1 is MNHEY and CDR2 is SVGEGT in the germline V gene. The CDR3 has 15 residues. The CDR3 DNA reads TGTGCCAGCAGTGAGCTCGAGGGGGGGGTATACGAGCAGTACTTC. Amino acid sequence: CASSELEGGVYEQYF.

J is TRBJ1-2 and V is TRBV25-1, with D possibly matching TRBD1 (6 bases). The V gene's germline CDR1 is MGHDK and CDR2 SYGVNS. V lost 4 bases, J lost 4 bases, and 13 bases lay in between. The CDR3 totals 14 residues. CDR3 loop: CASSGGAVFYGYTF. CDR3 nucleotides: TGTGCCAGCAGTGGGGGGGCAGTCTTCTATGGCTACACCTTC.

This chain connects TRBV20-1 to TRBJ1-2; TRBD1 matches 7 bases. The CDR3 has 17 amino acids. With 3 bases clipped from V and 1 base from J, the junction kept 14 bases outside the gene matches. Germline CDR1 reads DFQATT; CDR2 reads SNEGSKA (reference sequence). DNA for the CDR3: TGCAGTGCTAGGGAGGGGGACAGCCTATACATTAACTATGGCTACACCTTC. Its protein product is CSAREGDSLYINYGYTF.